The rows below give T cell receptor beta chains drawn from one sample of a study of CD8+ T cells in alopecia areata. This table comes from immunoSEQ multiplex PCR, and its TCRdb copy is limited to in-frame clones, with some not included. The sample records roughly 170,000 clones, 50% to 60% being singletons. The specimen comprised CD4+ T cells sorted from blood, sampled at week 0. These receptors originate from a human donor with alopecia areata. The CDR3 runs from the conserved cysteine through the conserved F or W. The order of the fields is CDR3 protein, CDR3 DNA, D gene, J gene, V gene, clone size. A D gene is named only where the DNA matches it firmly. A clone size is listed for some rows: how often the clone was seen (once, few, many), or a class if it is expanded.

CASSLGVRGYEQYF,TGTGCCAGCAGCTTAGGGGTGCGGGGATACGAGCAGTACTTC,-,TRBJ2-7,TRBV7-8,once
CASSLEPPGANVLTF,TGCGCCAGCAGCTTGGAGCCTCCTGGGGCCAACGTCCTGACTTTC,-,TRBJ2-6,TRBV5-1,-
CASSLTGVNSPLHF,TGTGCCAGCAGTCTGACAGGGGTAAATTCACCCCTCCACTTT,TRBD1,TRBJ1-6,TRBV6-5,-
CASKNTGAGRDEQFF,TGTGCCAGCAAAAACACAGGGGCGGGAAGGGATGAGCAGTTCTTC,-,TRBJ2-1,TRBV7-9,-
CASSETAQYNEKLFF,TGTGCCAGCAGTGAAACAGCACAGTATAATGAAAAACTGTTTTTT,-,TRBJ1-4,TRBV6-1,-
CASSPRLARGTDEQFF,TGTGCCAGCAGCCCAAGACTAGCTCGAGGCACGGATGAGCAGTTCTTC,TRBD2,TRBJ2-1,TRBV13,few
CASSLDTGVTEAFF,TGCGCCAGCAGCTTGGATACGGGGGTCACTGAAGCTTTCTTT,-,TRBJ1-1,TRBV5-1,-
CASSGQPNTEAFF,TGTGCCAGCAGCGGACAGCCGAACACTGAAGCTTTCTTT,-,TRBJ1-1,TRBV2,-
CSVEGRSDTGELFF,TGCAGCGTTGAGGGGAGGTCGGACACCGGGGAGCTGTTTTTT,-,TRBJ2-2,TRBV29-1,-
CASRPGQGPYEQYF,TGTGCCAGCAGACCTGGACAGGGGCCCTACGAGCAGTACTTC,TRBD1,TRBJ2-7,TRBV6-6,-
CASSDNWSSDTQYF,TGTGCCAGCAGTGATAACTGGTCGTCGGATACGCAGTATTTT,-,TRBJ2-3,TRBV6-1,-
CASSQDKKGQGSETQYF,TGCGCCAGCAGCCAAGATAAGAAGGGACAGGGGTCGGAGACCCAGTACTTC,TRBD1,TRBJ2-5,TRBV4-1,few
CASSPRSTGANEQFF,TGTGCCAGTAGTCCACGTTCCACAGGGGCCAATGAGCAGTTCTTC,TRBD1,TRBJ2-1,TRBV19,-
CASSQTPMSGTDTQYF,TGCGCCAGCAGCCAAACACCCATGTCAGGGACAGATACGCAGTATTTT,-,TRBJ2-3,TRBV4-1,-
CAWSGPGQGWSYEQYF,TGTGCCTGGAGTGGCCCCGGACAGGGTTGGTCCTACGAGCAGTACTTC,TRBD1,TRBJ2-7,TRBV30,-
CAWSPDRLYGYTF,TGTGCCTGGAGCCCCGACCGGCTCTATGGCTACACCTTC,-,TRBJ1-2,TRBV30,-
CASSAGMNTEAFF,TGCGCCAGCTCCGCCGGGATGAACACTGAAGCTTTCTTT,-,TRBJ1-1,TRBV5-1,-
CASSSPSTRRYEQYF,TGTGCCAGCAGTTCACCCTCGACTAGACGCTACGAGCAGTACTTC,-,TRBJ2-7,TRBV27,-
CAWAGGQEIQYF,TGTGCCTGGGCCGGGGGGCAAGAGATCCAGTACTTC,-,TRBJ2-5,TRBV30,-
CASSLQGAGQPQHF,TGTGCCAGCTCACTTCAGGGGGCGGGTCAGCCCCAGCATTTT,TRBD1,TRBJ1-5,TRBV18,-
CAWSTGQPRAGELFF,TGTGCCTGGAGTACAGGACAGCCCCGCGCCGGGGAGCTGTTTTTT,-,TRBJ2-2,TRBV30,-
CACTHTNYGYTF,TGTGCCTGTACCCACACTAACTATGGCTACACCTTC,-,TRBJ1-2,TRBV30,-
CASSHPYNEQFF,TGTGCCAGCAGCCACCCCTACAATGAGCAGTTCTTC,-,TRBJ2-1,TRBV11-2,-
CASSPRPVGTQYF,TGTGCCAGCAGCCCGAGACCCGTTGGGACCCAGTACTTC,-,TRBJ2-5,TRBV7-2,few
CASSRSGTTYNEQFF,TGCGCCAGCAGCCGCTCGGGCACAACCTACAATGAGCAGTTCTTC,-,TRBJ2-1,TRBV5-1,-
CASSLGGGVGNQPQHF,TGTGCCAGCAGCTTAGGGGGAGGGGTCGGCAATCAGCCCCAGCATTTT,-,TRBJ1-5,TRBV7-9,-
CSAKGQDPRQYF,TGCAGCGCTAAAGGGCAGGACCCACGGCAGTACTTC,-,TRBJ2-7,TRBV29-1,-
CAWSVLGANYGYTF,TGTGCCTGGAGTGTACTGGGGGCCAACTATGGCTACACCTTC,-,TRBJ1-2,TRBV30,-
CASSSQGDEQFF,TGCGCCAGCAGCTCACAGGGCGATGAGCAGTTCTTC,-,TRBJ2-1,TRBV5-1,-
CASSGGQFYGYTF,TGTGCCAGCAGTGGGGGACAGTTTTATGGCTACACCTTC,TRBD1,TRBJ1-2,TRBV25-1,-
CASSPTGELFF,TGTGCCAGCTCGCCAACCGGGGAGCTGTTTTTT,-,TRBJ2-2,TRBV7-9,-
CASSSQSSTNQPQHF,TGTGCCAGCAGCTCCCAGTCCAGCACGAATCAGCCCCAGCATTTT,-,TRBJ1-5,TRBV7-8,few
CASSRITLQGRPYEQYF,TGCGCCAGCAGCCGAATTACCCTACAGGGGCGACCCTACGAGCAGTACTTC,TRBD1,TRBJ2-7,TRBV4-1,-
CASSYGQGGSTDTQYF,TGCGCCAGCAGCTACGGACAGGGGGGAAGCACAGATACGCAGTATTTT,TRBD1,TRBJ2-3,TRBV5-1,-
CASSLVSSGGPQETQYF,TGTGCCAGCAGCTTAGTTTCTAGCGGGGGACCCCAAGAGACCCAGTACTTC,TRBD2,TRBJ2-5,TRBV7-2,-
CSVTHRLNYGYTF,TGCAGCGTCACCCACCGGCTTAACTATGGCTACACCTTC,-,TRBJ1-2,TRBV29-1,-
CASRRASGGTGELFF,TGTGCCAGCAGACGGGCTAGCGGGGGTACCGGGGAGCTGTTTTTT,TRBD2,TRBJ2-2,TRBV2,-
CASSSARGDGYTF,TGTGCCAGCAGCTCCGCTAGGGGTGATGGCTACACCTTC,-,TRBJ1-2,TRBV7-2,-
CASSFASASRNEQFF,TGTGCCAGCAGCTTTGCTTCCGCTAGCAGGAATGAGCAGTTCTTC,-,TRBJ2-1,TRBV7-2,few
CSVVDTGGGTQDTEAFF,TGCAGCGTTGTAGATACAGGAGGGGGGACCCAAGACACTGAAGCTTTCTTT,-,TRBJ1-1,TRBV29-1,-
CASSLAHTTSDTQYF,TGTGCCAGCAGCTTAGCGCATACAACTTCAGATACGCAGTATTTT,-,TRBJ2-3,TRBV7-9,-
CASSAGTGANSPLHF,TGTGCCAGCAGTGCCGGGACAGGGGCTAATTCACCCCTCCACTTT,TRBD1,TRBJ1-6,TRBV6-5,once
CAISESTGGSYNEQFF,TGTGCCATCAGTGAGTCTACAGGGGGATCCTACAATGAGCAGTTCTTC,TRBD1,TRBJ2-1,TRBV10-3,-
CASGFMPVRGRTGELFF,TGTGCTAGTGGTTTCATGCCGGTCCGGGGGCGCACCGGGGAGCTGTTTTTT,-,TRBJ2-2,TRBV12-5,few
CASSYGRTVTGTEAFF,TGTGCCAGCAGTTACGGAAGGACGGTCACAGGCACTGAAGCTTTCTTT,-,TRBJ1-1,TRBV6-5,-
CASSLSYSGTYEQYF,TGTGCCAGCAGTTTATCTTATTCAGGGACCTACGAGCAGTACTTC,-,TRBJ2-7,TRBV27,-
CASSQDRGPETQYF,TGCGCCAGCAGCCAGGACAGGGGCCCAGAGACCCAGTACTTC,TRBD1,TRBJ2-5,TRBV4-1,-
CASSEASLTGGYGYTF,TGTGCCAGCAGCGAAGCTTCGTTGACAGGGGGCTATGGCTACACCTTC,TRBD1,TRBJ1-2,TRBV6-1,-
CASSSGTGTTAQYF,TGTGCCAGCAGCTCCGGGACAGGGACTACTGCGCAGTATTTT,TRBD1,TRBJ2-3,TRBV5-6,-
CASSPRGPGINNEQFF,TGTGCCAGCAGCCCAAGAGGGCCGGGAATCAACAATGAGCAGTTCTTC,-,TRBJ2-1,TRBV9,once
CATPTREQYF,TGTGCCACTCCCACCAGGGAGCAGTACTTC,-,TRBJ2-7,TRBV19,few
CASSLVETQYF,TGCGCCAGCAGCTTGGTGGAGACCCAGTACTTC,-,TRBJ2-5,TRBV5-1,-
CAWSVEGRGTQYF,TGTGCCTGGAGTGTAGAGGGGCGGGGGACCCAGTACTTC,-,TRBJ2-5,TRBV30,-
CATSRADTYYGYTF,TGTGCCACCAGCAGGGCGGACACGTACTATGGCTACACCTTC,-,TRBJ1-2,TRBV15,few
CASRRNQPQHF,TGTGCCAGCAGACGCAATCAGCCCCAGCATTTT,-,TRBJ1-5,TRBV2,-
CASSSIQGGEQYF,TGTGCCAGCTCGTCAATACAGGGGGGTGAGCAGTACTTC,TRBD1,TRBJ2-7,TRBV2,-